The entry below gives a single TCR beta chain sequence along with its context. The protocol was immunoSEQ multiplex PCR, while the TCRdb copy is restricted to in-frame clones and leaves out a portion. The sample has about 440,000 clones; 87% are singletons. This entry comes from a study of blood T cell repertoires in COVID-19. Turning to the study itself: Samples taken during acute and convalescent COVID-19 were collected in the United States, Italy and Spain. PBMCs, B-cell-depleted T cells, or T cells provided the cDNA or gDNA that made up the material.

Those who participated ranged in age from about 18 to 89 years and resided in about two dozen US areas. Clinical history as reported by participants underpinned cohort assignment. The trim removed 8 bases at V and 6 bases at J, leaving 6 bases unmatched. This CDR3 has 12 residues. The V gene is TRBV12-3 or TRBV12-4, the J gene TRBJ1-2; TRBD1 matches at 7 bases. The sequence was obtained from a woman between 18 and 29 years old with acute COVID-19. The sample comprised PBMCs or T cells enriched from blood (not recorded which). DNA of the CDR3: TGTGCCAGCCAAGAGGGGGCAGATGGCTACACCTTC. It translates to CASQEGADGYTF.